The 30 T cell receptor beta chains in this list originate from one sample, sequenced in a study of tumor-infiltrating lymphocytes in primary liver carcinoma (dated by TCRdb to 2016 to 2017). Sequencing used an Illumina HiSeq 2500. TCRbeta-specific cDNA was reverse-transcribed from 500 to 550 ng total RNA using a constant-region primer and ProtoScript II reverse transcriptase. Construction of the TCRbeta libraries relied on three nested rounds of multiplex PCR, following a slightly modified ARM-PCR procedure. Multiplex TRBV1-TRBV30 forward primers and a Cbeta reverse primer were used in the first two PCR rounds, each of which was run for roughly 9 cycles. Starting from the raw public reads, TCRdb applied fastp trimming at Q25, assembled clones with MiXCR and retained in-frame beta chains. Each record represents a unique CDR3 protein, reported with the most common genes and DNA among its rows. A total of about 180,000 distinct CDR3 sequences appear in this sample, over 50% of them only once. 72% of the sample comes from the top ten.

Blood RNA was extracted from unsorted whole blood using TRIzol reagent, and germline DNA was obtained with the DNeasy Blood & Tissue kit. The sample comprised peripheral blood. These receptors all stem from a man aged 40-50 years with primary liver carcinoma and hepatitis B virus infection.

The rearrangement joins TRBV29-1 to TRBJ2-7; possible D gene TRBD2, 6 bases. Trimming cost V 5 bases and J 7 bases, with 9 bases left between them. CDR1 and CDR2 from the germline V gene are SQVTM and ANQGSEA. The CDR3 has 10 residues. The CDR3 DNA sequence: TGCAGCGTTCGGGGGAAGGAGCAGTACTTC. It translates to CSVRGKEQYF.

As concerns this clonotype: At one boundary the junction diverges from the germline segment, which might be a read error. The V call is TRBV11-2, the J call TRBJ2-7, with a weak D call TRBD2 (5 bases). This CDR3 contains 14 residues. The germline CDR1 and CDR2 sequences are SGHAT and FQNNGV. CDR3 sequence reads: CASSPRGNRNEHYF. The CDR3, as DNA: TGTGCCAGCAGTCCTAGAGGGAATAGGAACGAGCACTACTTC.

This chain links TRBV11-2 with TRBJ2-7, with D unresolved. V was shortened by 3 bases and J by 5 bases, with 14 bases between the two germline ends. This CDR3 is built from 14 residues. The V gene's germline CDR1 is SGHAT and CDR2 FQNNGV. The CDR3 loop is CASSLGSPPDEQYF. In DNA form, the CDR3 reads TGTGCCAGCAGCTTGGGATCCCCGCCTGACGAGCAGTACTTC.

The chain employs TRBV12-3 or TRBV12-4 and TRBJ1-2; D is unresolved. This CDR3 contains 14 residues. The V end was cut by 6 bases, the J end by 7 bases, with 18 bases between. Here the CDR3 DNA reads TGTGCCAGCAGCGCTCAGGCTGGGATGAGTGGCTACACCTTC. Amino acids: CASSAQAGMSGYTF.

V gene TRBV6-1 combines with J gene TRBJ2-7, with a tentative D call TRBD2 (6 bases). The length of the CDR3 is 15 residues. Germline CDR1 MNHNS, CDR2 SASEGT. Trimming took 0 bases from V and 2 from J, leaving 11 bases between them. CDR3 sequence reads: CASSEAAGNPYEQYF. DNA of the CDR3: TGTGCCAGCAGTGAAGCTGCGGGGAACCCCTACGAGCAGTACTTC.

V is TRBV6-7 and J is TRBJ2-7, with D hard to call. TRBV6-7 is sorted into the ORF group, with uncertain function. Trimming took off 5 bases at V and 4 bases at J, with 15 bases between the two ends. The length of the CDR3 is 14 residues. In DNA, the CDR3 is TGTGCCAGCAGTACCCGACACCGGTTATACGAGCAGTACTTC. It translates to CASSTRHRLYEQYF.

This clonotype was detected many times. The CDR3 sequence: CASSLTLQGEAPLHF. For the CDR3, the DNA is TGTGCCAGCAGCCTCACGCTACAGGGGGAGGCACCCCTCCACTTT. The chain uses TRBV11-2 and TRBJ1-6, with 8 bases matching TRBD1. This CDR3 spans 15 amino acids. V gave up 5 bases and J gave up 11 bases; unmatched junction bases: 11. Looked up from germline, CDR1 is SGHAT and CDR2 is FQNNGV.

The sample holds many counts of this clonotype. V usage is TRBV11-2 and J usage is TRBJ2-1; 7 bases fit TRBD1. Trimming cost V 5 bases and J 6 bases; bases outside gene matches: 7. CDR3 length: 14 amino acids. Germline CDR1 is SGHAT and CDR2 is FQNNGV. The CDR3 protein is CASSPPDRSNEQFF. CDR3 in DNA: TGTGCCAGCAGCCCTCCGGACAGGAGCAATGAGCAGTTCTTC.

The chain recombines TRBV6-7 with TRBJ2-5; the D is unclear. TRBV6-7 is known as an ORF, though its function is uncertain. V lost 2 bases and J lost 3, with 16 bases in between. The CDR3 length is 16 residues. CDR3 protein: CASSYPSPRPKETQYF. The CDR3 nucleotides are TGTGCCAGCAGTTACCCCTCCCCCCGACCGAAAGAGACCCAGTACTTC.

Regarding this clonotype: A clone one base away is much larger, so this may be a read error. CDR3 region: CSMARGGLRNNEQFF. DNA for the CDR3: TGCAGCATGGCCCGAGGGGGGCTCCGGAACAATGAGCAGTTCTTC. The chain carries TRBV29-1 and TRBJ2-1; TRBD1 or TRBD2 may be the D gene (6 bases each). V dropped 8 bases and J dropped 5 bases, with 22 bases sitting between them. CDR1 and CDR2 (germline): SQVTM, ANQGSEA. This CDR3 comprises 15 residues.

Of note for this clonotype: This sequence may be a read error, since a much larger clone differs from it by one base. The rearrangement joins TRBV11-3 to TRBJ2-1, with D hard to call. The CDR3 runs 12 residues. Germline V lookup: CDR1 SGHNT, CDR2 YENEEA. The CDR3 region is CASSYIHNGQFF. The DNA for the CDR3 is TGTGCCAGCAGCTATATCCACAATGGGCAGTTCTTC.

This clonotype occurred a few times. This rearrangement joins TRBV6-1 to TRBJ1-1; no reliable D call. Germline loops: CDR1 MNHNS, CDR2 SASEGT. Trimming left V 2 bases short and J 6 bases short, with 7 bases between. CDR3 length: 12 amino acids. The CDR3 is CASSESSSEAFF. Written as DNA, the CDR3 is TGTGCCAGCAGTGAATCCAGCTCTGAAGCTTTCTTT.

Comment on this clonotype: One end of the junction fails to match germline, which may point to a read error. The CDR3 loop reads CTVGGDSGPETQYF. As DNA, the CDR3 is TGCACCGTTGGAGGAGATAGCGGCCCCGAGACCCAGTACTTC. V usage is TRBV29-1 and J usage is TRBJ2-5; the D gene is possibly TRBD2 (6 bases). The CDR3 is 14 amino acids. Germline CDR1 and CDR2: SQVTM and ANQGSEA.

This clonotype was recorded a few times. J is TRBJ2-6 and V is TRBV6-5, with 7 bases fitting TRBD2. The CDR3 runs to 19 residues. J gave up 0 bases and V 5 bases, and 13 bases lay outside the gene matches. The germline V gene encodes CDR1 MNHEY and CDR2 SVGAGI. The CDR3 nucleotides read TGTGCCAGCAGTGCCTACTCTAGCGGAGCTATCTCTGGGGCCAACGTCCTGACTTTC. Residues: CASSAYSSGAISGANVLTF.

There are many counts of this clonotype. This chain uses TRBV10-3 with TRBJ2-7; D not resolved. V was trimmed by 4 bases and J by 3 bases, leaving 10 bases between them. Germline V gene data show CDR1 as ENHRY and CDR2 as SYGVKD. The CDR3 is made up of 13 amino acids. Here the CDR3 reads CAISGDANYEQYF. The CDR3 coding sequence is TGTGCCATCAGTGGAGATGCAAACTACGAGCAGTACTTC.

As to this clonotype: Because it lacks the conserved phenylalanine or tryptophan at the end, this CDR3 is likely a read error. This chain joins TRBV12-3 or TRBV12-4 and TRBJ2-5, with D unclear. The V and J ends lost 1 base and 0 bases respectively, with 6 bases between them. CDR3 length: 14 amino acids. CDR3 residues: CASSLGQDQETQYL. The CDR3 bases are TGTGCCAGCAGTTTAGGGCAGGACCAAGAGACCCAGTACTTA.

V and J are TRBV13 and TRBJ2-7, with 8 nucleotides matching TRBD1. J was trimmed by 9 bases and V by 4 bases; bases with no gene match: 11. Germline V gene sequence: CDR1 PRHDT, CDR2 FYEKMQ (reference sequence). CDR3 length: 14 residues. CDR3 residues: CASSYGQGLLGQYF. Here the CDR3 DNA reads TGTGCCAGCAGCTACGGACAGGGCCTACTCGGGCAGTACTTC. Full variable domain (missing parts from reference TRBV13 and TRBJ2-7): AAGVIQSPRHLIKEKRETATLKCYPIPRHDTVYWYQQGPGQDPQFLISFYEKMQSDKGSIPDRFSAQQFSDYHSELNMSSLELGDSALYFCASSYGQGLLGQYFGPGTRLTVT.

The rearrangement links TRBV4-1 to TRBJ2-1, with D possibly TRBD2 on 5 matching bases. Germline loops: CDR1 MGHRA, CDR2 YSYEKL. Trimming removed 0 bases at V and 7 bases at J, with 7 bases between. The CDR3 sequence is 13 residues long. DNA for the CDR3: TGCGCCAGCAGCCAAGATTCGGGAAATGAGCAGTTCTTC. It encodes CASSQDSGNEQFF.

The CDR3 DNA follows: TGTGCCAGGAGTGCGGGGCAGAGCTCCTACAATGAGCAGTTCTTC. Residues: CARSAGQSSYNEQFF. This chain uses TRBV11-2 with TRBJ2-1; tentatively, D is TRBD2 (6 bases). The CDR3 has 15 amino acids. V was cut by 9 bases and J by 0 bases, with 15 bases left in between. Germline CDR1 SGHAT, CDR2 FQNNGV. Combining the CDR3 with reference TRBV11-2 and TRBJ2-1 gives the whole variable domain EAGVAQSPRYKIIEKRQSVAFWCNPISGHATLYWYQQILGQGPKLLIQFQNNGVVDDSQLPKDRFSAERLKGVDSTLKIQPAKLEDSAVYLCARSAGQSSYNEQFFGPGTRLTVL.

Regarding this clonotype: A much larger clone differs by one base, so this may be a read error. The chain combines TRBV29-1 with TRBJ1-5; the D gene is possibly TRBD1 (5 bases). The germline V gene has CDR1 SQVTM and CDR2 ANQGSEA. CDR3 length: 17 amino acids. In nucleotides, the CDR3 is TGCAGCGTACACCCTAGGGGACGGCCCTCTAGCAATAAGCCCCAGCATTTT. Protein: CSVHPRGRPSSNKPQHF. The variable domain in full, with the rest retrieved from reference TRBV29-1 and TRBJ1-5, is SAVISQKPSRDICQRGTSLTIQCQVDSQVTMMFWYRQQPGQSLTLIATANQGSEATYESGFVIDKFPISRPNLTFSTLTVSNMSPEDSSIYLCSVHPRGRPSSNKPQHFGDGTRLSIL.

With respect to this clonotype: Relative to the germline gene, one junction end is altered; a read error may explain this. J is TRBJ1-6 and V is TRBV5-5; D not certain. CDR1 SGHKS and CDR2 YYEKEE come from the germline V gene (reference sequence). CDR3 length: 11 amino acids. CDR3 protein: CASSFNSPLHF. In DNA, the CDR3 is TGTGCCAGCAGCTTTAATTCGCCCCTCCACTTT.

On this clonotype: One end of the junction varies from germline; a read error may be responsible. The chain joins TRBV11-2 to TRBJ2-1, with D tentatively TRBD1 (5 bases). Germline CDR1 SGHAT, CDR2 FQNNGV. This CDR3 comprises 15 residues. CDR3 in amino acids: CASSQGEESYNGQFF. For the CDR3, the DNA is TGCGCCAGCAGCCAGGGCGAGGAATCCTACAATGGGCAGTTCTTC.

This clonotype appeared once. Since the CDR3 does not end with the conserved phenylalanine or tryptophan, this likely comes from a read error. The chain recombines TRBV29-1 with TRBJ2-2, with 7 bases aligning to TRBD2. CDR3 length equals 15 residues. CDR1 SQVTM and CDR2 ANQGSEA come from the germline V gene. Trimming cost V 2 bases and J 10 bases; bases outside gene matches: 13. The CDR3 region is CSVEYAAGAPVELFL. The CDR3 bases are TGCAGCGTTGAATACGCCGCGGGAGCCCCCGTGGAGCTGTTTCTT.

This clonotype was observed once. Since a much larger clone is just one base distant, this may be a read error. The genes are TRBV29-1 and TRBJ2-1, with unresolved D. CDR3 size: 12 residues. CDR1 is SQVTM and CDR2 is ANQGSEA in the germline V gene. CDR3 bases: TGCAGCATTGAGGACGGATACAATGAGCAGTTCTTC. Protein product: CSIEDGYNEQFF.

Comment on this clonotype: Mismatch with germline at one junction end may stem from a read error. The CDR3 sequence: CASSLSSIGQDTRYF. CDR3 DNA sequence: TGTGCCAGCAGCCTCTCTAGCATCGGTCAAGATACGCGGTATTTT. J is TRBJ2-3 and V is TRBV11-2; tentatively, D is TRBD2 (5 bases). The V gene's germline CDR1 is SGHAT and CDR2 FQNNGV. This CDR3 is built from 15 residues.

This clonotype was seen at least ten times. The J gene is TRBJ1-5, the V gene TRBV10-3; no definite D call. Germline V gene lookup returns CDR1 ENHRY and CDR2 SYGVKD. Trimming stripped 3 bases from V and 1 base from J, with 7 bases between. The CDR3 is made up of 14 amino acids. CDR3 sequence (DNA): TGTGCCATCAGTGACGGGATGAGCAATCAGCCCCAGCATTTT. It encodes CAISDGMSNQPQHF.

This clonotype was observed once. It may be a read error: a sequence one base away is much more abundant. The chain combines TRBV29-1 with TRBJ1-1; D is unclear. The CDR3 totals 13 residues. Trimming left V 6 bases short and J 4 bases short, with 15 bases between. The germline V gene encodes CDR1 SQVTM and CDR2 ANQGSEA. CDR3 residues: CSVTTCEGTEAFF. The CDR3 nucleotides are TGCAGCGTCACTACATGTGAGGGCACTGAAGCTTTCTTT.

This clonotype was seen more than once but under ten times. The rearrangement uses TRBV6-5 and TRBJ1-1; 8 nucleotides line up with TRBD1. V lost 6 bases and J lost 4; bases outside the gene matches: 7. The CDR3 runs to 14 residues. Germline CDR1 MNHEY, CDR2 SVGAGI. The CDR3 nucleotides are TGTGCCAGCAGCTCGGACAGGGCCGCCACTGAAGCTTTCTTT. It translates to CASSSDRAATEAFF.

This clonotype occurred many times. CDR3 protein: CASSLAGLGDEQFF. In DNA, the CDR3 is TGTGCCAGCAGCTTAGCCGGACTAGGCGATGAGCAGTTCTTC. V usage is TRBV11-2 and J usage is TRBJ2-1; 7 nucleotides line up with TRBD2. With V trimmed by 1 base and J by 8 bases, 5 bases remained unmatched. The CDR3 is 14 residues long. CDR1 and CDR2 (germline): SGHAT, FQNNGV.

The table lists this clonotype with a count of one. V is TRBV4-2 and J is TRBJ1-2; D ambiguous. This CDR3 spans 14 amino acids. The V and J ends lost 1 base and 6 bases respectively, with 12 bases between them. Germline loops: CDR1 LGHNA, CDR2 YNFKEQ. This CDR3 is CASSQAGIKDGYTF. In nucleotides, the CDR3 is TGTGCCAGCAGCCAAGCCGGGATTAAGGATGGCTACACCTTC.